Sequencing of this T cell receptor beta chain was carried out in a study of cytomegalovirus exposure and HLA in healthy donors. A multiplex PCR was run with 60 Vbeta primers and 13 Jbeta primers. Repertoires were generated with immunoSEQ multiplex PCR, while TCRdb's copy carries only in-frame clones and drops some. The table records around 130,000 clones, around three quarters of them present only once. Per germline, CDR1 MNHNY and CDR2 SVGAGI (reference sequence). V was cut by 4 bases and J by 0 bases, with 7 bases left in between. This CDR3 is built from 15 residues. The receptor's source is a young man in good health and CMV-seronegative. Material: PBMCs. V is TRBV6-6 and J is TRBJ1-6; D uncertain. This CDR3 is CASSSQSSYNSPLHF. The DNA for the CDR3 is TGTGCCAGCAGTTCACAAAGCTCCTATAATTCACCCCTCCACTTT.